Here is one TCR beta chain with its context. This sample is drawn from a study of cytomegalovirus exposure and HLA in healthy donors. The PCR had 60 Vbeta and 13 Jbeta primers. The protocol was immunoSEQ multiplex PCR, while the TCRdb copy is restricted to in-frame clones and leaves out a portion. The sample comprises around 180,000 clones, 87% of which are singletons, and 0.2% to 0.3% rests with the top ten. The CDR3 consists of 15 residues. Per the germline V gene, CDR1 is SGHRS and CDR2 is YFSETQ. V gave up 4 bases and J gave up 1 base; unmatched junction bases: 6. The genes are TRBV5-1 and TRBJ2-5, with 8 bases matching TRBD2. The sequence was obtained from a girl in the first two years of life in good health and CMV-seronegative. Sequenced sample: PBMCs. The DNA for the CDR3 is TGCGCCAGCAGCGGGAGCGGGAGCGCCCAAGAGACCCAGTACTTC. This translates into CASSGSGSAQETQYF.